A selection of T cell receptor beta chains follows, all from one sample in a study of control samples from healthy donors and cancer patients. The protocol was immunoSEQ multiplex PCR, while the TCRdb copy is restricted to in-frame clones and leaves out a portion. This table holds tens of thousands of clones, 90% to 95% found once. Sample: PBMCs. Receptors were obtained from a man in his forties or fifties with lung cancer. The CDR3 runs from the conserved cysteine through the conserved F or W. D genes are given only for firm matches. Clone size appears in some rows only: once, few, many, or a class for an expanded clone.

D	size	J	V	CDR3	DNA
TRBD2	NA	TRBJ2-4	TRBV5-4	CASSLGLAGLAKNIQYF	TGTGCCAGCAGCTTGGGACTAGCGGGGCTAGCCAAAAACATTCAGTACTTC
NA	NA	TRBJ1-1	TRBV7-2	CASSLEGNTEAFF	TGTGCCAGCAGCTTAGAGGGAAACACTGAAGCTTTCTTT
TRBD1	NA	TRBJ2-1	TRBV18	CASSPIDRGSYNEQFF	TGTGCCAGCTCACCCATAGACAGGGGCTCCTACAATGAGCAGTTCTTC
TRBD1	NA	TRBJ1-6	TRBV10-3	CAISADRGEGNSPLHF	TGTGCCATCAGTGCTGACAGGGGTGAAGGTAATTCACCCCTCCACTTT
NA	NA	TRBJ1-3	TRBV5-1	CASSLAGAGLFSGNTIYF	TGCGCCAGCAGCTTGGCCGGGGCAGGCCTTTTCTCTGGAAACACCATATATTTT
NA	NA	TRBJ1-1	TRBV6-2/TRBV6-3	CASSLPGLRNGNTEAFF	TGTGCCAGCAGTCTACCGGGACTCAGAAACGGAAACACTGAAGCTTTCTTT
NA	once	TRBJ2-1	TRBV9	CASSVGGNDYNEQFF	TGTGCCAGCAGCGTCGGGGGCAACGACTACAATGAGCAGTTCTTC
NA	NA	TRBJ1-1	TRBV2	CASSEESPRNTEAFF	TGTGCCAGCAGTGAAGAGTCCCCCAGGAACACTGAAGCTTTCTTT
NA	NA	TRBJ1-2	TRBV12-3/TRBV12-4	CASSLARSYGYTF	TGTGCCAGCAGTTTAGCCAGGAGCTATGGCTACACCTTC
NA	NA	TRBJ2-3	TRBV6-5	CASSYVFTDTQYF	TGTGCCAGCAGTTACGTTTTCACAGATACGCAGTATTTT
NA	NA	TRBJ2-1	TRBV6-2/TRBV6-3	CASSLPPGNREQFF	TGTGCCAGCAGTCTCCCCCCAGGTAATAGGGAGCAGTTCTTC
NA	NA	TRBJ2-6	TRBV29-1	CSVEAPGANVLTF	TGCAGCGTTGAAGCACCTGGGGCCAACGTCCTGACTTTC
TRBD1	NA	TRBJ1-6	TRBV9	CASSGTGGTTPLHF	TGTGCCAGCAGCGGGACAGGTGGGACGACACCCCTCCACTTT
NA	NA	TRBJ1-5	TRBV6-2/TRBV6-3	CASSPGTSNQPQHF	TGTGCCAGCAGCCCCGGGACAAGCAATCAGCCCCAGCATTTT
TRBD2	NA	TRBJ2-2	TRBV7-9	CASSLGGLAVNTGELFF	TGTGCCAGCAGCTTAGGGGGACTAGCGGTGAACACCGGGGAGCTGTTTTTT
TRBD1	NA	TRBJ2-2	TRBV19	CASSPGQAGELFF	TGTGCCAGTAGTCCCGGACAGGCCGGGGAGCTGTTTTTT
NA	NA	TRBJ2-6	TRBV19	CASSTSHTGANVLTF	TGTGCCAGTAGTACCTCCCACACTGGGGCCAACGTCCTGACTTTC
NA	once	TRBJ1-1	TRBV5-5	CASSFKGGSHITNEAFF	TGTGCCAGCAGCTTTAAGGGCGGGAGTCACATAACAAATGAAGCTTTCTTT
TRBD1	NA	TRBJ2-2	TRBV19	CASSVGQGATGELFF	TGTGCCAGTAGTGTGGGACAGGGTGCGACCGGGGAGCTGTTTTTT
NA	NA	TRBJ1-6	TRBV5-5	CASSLDYWALGNSPLHF	TGTGCCAGCAGCTTGGACTATTGGGCATTGGGGAATTCACCCCTCCACTTT
NA	NA	TRBJ2-2	TRBV9	CASSKTGSRPGELFF	TGTGCCAGCAGTAAGACAGGTAGCCGACCCGGGGAGCTGTTTTTT
NA	NA	TRBJ1-1	TRBV18	CASSPPGGAGVTEAFF	TGTGCCAGCTCACCACCGGGGGGGGCTGGGGTAACTGAAGCTTTCTTT
NA	NA	TRBJ1-4	TRBV28	CASSSSDNNEKLFF	TGTGCCAGCAGTTCCAGTGATAATAATGAAAAACTGTTTTTT
NA	NA	TRBJ2-1	TRBV11-2	CASSLVSRRMGEQFF	TGTGCCAGCAGCTTAGTAAGCCGCCGAATGGGTGAGCAGTTCTTC
TRBD1	NA	TRBJ2-7	TRBV2	CATRGQRYEQYF	TGTGCCACCAGGGGACAGCGCTACGAGCAGTACTTC
TRBD1	NA	TRBJ1-6	TRBV13	CASSYPGDRIRSPLHF	TGTGCCAGCAGCTACCCCGGGGACAGAATACGTTCACCCCTCCACTTT
NA	NA	TRBJ1-2	TRBV5-1	CASSLEQGKDRIYGYTF	TGCGCCAGCAGCTTGGAGCAGGGTAAAGACAGGATCTACGGCTACACCTTC
NA	NA	TRBJ1-2	TRBV7-2	CASSFRRVDGYTF	TGTGCCAGCAGCTTTAGGAGGGTCGATGGCTACACCTTC
TRBD1	once	TRBJ1-1	TRBV25-1	CASSDDRGLAEAFF	TGTGCCAGCAGTGATGACAGGGGGCTGGCTGAAGCTTTCTTT
NA	NA	TRBJ1-5	TRBV3-1/TRBV3-2	CASSQELGGREGNQPQHF	TGTGCCAGCAGCCAAGAGCTCGGCGGCCGAGAGGGCAATCAGCCCCAGCATTTT
TRBD2	NA	TRBJ2-3	TRBV7-2	CASSSQLAGGPTDTQYF	TGTGCCAGCAGCTCGCAATTAGCGGGGGGGCCGACAGATACGCAGTATTTT